This TCR beta chain comes out of a study of Ad26.COV2.S vaccination and SARS-CoV-2 variants. Looking at the study overall: Ad26.COV2.S was injected intramuscularly once or twice, 56 days apart.

As concerns this clone: Its antigen is unknown.

The treatment denotes: around 19 received Ad26.COV2.S at low or high dose, single or two shots; 5 received placebo; per-sample allocation not given. The investigators took samples on day 63 after the first vaccine or placebo injection. This person who donated was an adult of 18-55 years in Boston. V gave up 6 bases and J gave up 0 bases; unmatched junction bases: 6. The CDR3 has 15 amino acids. Per germline, CDR1 MNHEY and CDR2 SVGAGI. Profiling relied on immunoSEQ multiplex PCR, and the TCRdb table lists in-frame clones only, not all of them. The data contain some 500,000 clones, 85% to 90% of them seen just once; the ten biggest clones take up 2.5%. Study conclusions and caveats: Using TCR breadth and depth analyses may have led to underestimated total T cell responses. With respect to non-spike TCR breadth, vaccine and placebo recipients were similar.

The clonotype originates from a person aged 18 to 59 who received the Ad26.COV2.S COVID-19 vaccine or a placebo. J is TRBJ2-7 and V is TRBV6-5, with 9 bases fitting TRBD1. The sample consisted of peripheral blood, taken in a trial of Ad26.COV2.S vaccine versus placebo. CDR3 loop: CASRRTGEGSYEQYV. Here the CDR3 DNA reads TGTGCCAGCAGACGGACAGGGGAGGGCTCCTACGAGCAGTACGTC.